The clone carrying this TCR beta chain was seen a few times. Its antigen is still unknown. Trimming pared 3 bases from V and 1 base from J, leaving 13 bases between. This CDR3 contains 15 residues. This entry comes from a study of post-analysis software for immune sequencing data. Broader study findings: Relative to controls, patients had a handful of TRBV segments at higher frequency, with TRBV5-6, TRBV5-1 and TRBV20-1 among these. Patients with multiple sclerosis recorded significantly lower normalized Chao1 diversity than controls, the study found. Strong same-batch co-clustering of samples appeared with F measure clustering.

Presence of unique molecular identifiers characterized the TCR beta cDNA libraries. Via MiXCR, TCRdb re-called the PCR reads, giving one row per CDR3 protein. The data hold around 770,000 distinct CDR3 sequences, with more than 45% observed a single time. The source is a girl under 18 with multiple sclerosis. The sequenced material came from blood. The chain has TRBV12-3 or TRBV12-4 and TRBJ2-7; the D gene is possibly TRBD1 (5 bases). The CDR3 loop is CASSLGPWRSYEQYF. The DNA of the CDR3 is TGTGCCAGCAGTTTGGGGCCCTGGCGATCCTACGAGCAGTACTTC.